This T cell receptor (beta chain) was identified during a study of cytomegalovirus exposure and HLA in healthy donors (dated by TCRdb to about 2017). Broadly, across the study: According to an earlier analysis of around 600 of the donors, about 170 million T cells yielded roughly 100 million unique TCR beta sequences and 276 Gb of sequence data. An early release that covered about 600 HLA-typed donors contained around 300 gigabases of sequencing data and 70 million to 100 million unique TCR sequences. Among the roughly 400 genotyped donors, around 81% belonged to the genetic ancestry cluster associated with self-reported Caucasian donors. The aim of the study was to test whether cataloging public T cell receptors could identify signatures of past pathogen exposure. The study profiled the T cell repertoires of hundreds of subjects by immunosequencing and related them to cytomegalovirus serostatus. A separate validation cohort of 100 to 150 different subjects was used in addition to the approximately 670-subject first cohort. The study combined high-throughput TCR immunosequencing, statistical association of individual TCRs with disease status, and machine learning to predict cytomegalovirus infection status. In a later analysis, previously published TCR beta repertoires from 670 or so donors were re-analyzed and high-resolution HLA genotyping was added so that TCR occurrence patterns could be studied. Rather than using new phenotypic data, the later analysis identified candidate immune exposures from TCR beta sequences and from how often those sequences occurred across donors. In an earlier analysis of a few hundred of the donors, high-throughput TCR beta sequencing was used to judge whether each TCR beta V gene segment behaved as functional or pseudogenic. Alongside the repertoire data, information on donor age, sex, ethnicity and CMV serostatus was compiled. In a later genetic analysis, genome-wide SNP genotypes for about three fifths of the 666 donors were used, and that subset was treated as a discovery cohort. Every discovery cohort repertoire had been produced on one sequencing platform. HLA typing included class I and class II loci at four-digit resolution. Typing coverage varied by locus: about 620-630 donors for A, B, C, DRB1 and DQB1; some 520 for DQA1; over 600 for DPA1; roughly 470 for DPB1. Roughly 5 DR-DQ haplotypes were treated as single units for association and clustering because of strong linkage in the cohort. Among over 350 genotyped donors of the cohort, an average of roughly 240,000 unique TCR beta nucleotide sequences were sequenced per donor, around 20% of them non-productive. Results and caveats for the whole study, not just this receptor: A later analysis associated 15,000 or so TCR beta sequences with specific HLA alleles at a false discovery rate of 0.05. Because HLA typing was missing for some donors at each locus, association tests included only the typed subset. The earlier analysis of approximately 560 of the donors excluded roughly 17 rarely observed V segments, including chromosome 9 orphons, because counts were too low. In vitro tests confirmed that a few of the cytomegalovirus-associated TCR beta chains recognize cytomegalovirus antigens. The authors suggested that the approach could potentially be extended to other disease states and immunological phenotypes. The cohort was sequenced for TCR beta chains only, and without alpha or paired-chain data the features that could be detected were limited. Broadly in line with IMGT annotations, most TCR beta V segments showed up in productive rearrangements about 90% or about 30% of the time in an earlier analysis of 450 to 600 of the donors. According to a later analysis, most CMV-associated TCR beta chains appeared to be HLA-restricted, and the HLA associations seemed to be driven largely by CMV exposure. A later genetic analysis associated a missense DCLRE1C variant with V-gene and J-gene trimming of TCR beta chains, and an independent cohort replicated the association. Linkage disequilibrium might explain the correlated functional status among segregating V segments, but an unknown experimental factor could not be ruled out. For the cohort, immune exposure information was limited to CMV serostatus. The classifier was reported to diagnose cytomegalovirus status with high specificity and sensitivity in both the original and validation cohorts. Strong co-occurrence of HLA alleles, especially DR and DQ, made assigning TCR associations to individual alleles difficult. Compared with the roughly 600-donor mean, donors in an Asian-associated ancestry cluster had fewer N-insertions in productive TCRs, according to a later genetic analysis. A later analysis reported that several top co-occurrence clusters appeared linked to parvovirus B19, influenza, CMV and Epstein-Barr virus. A further reported finding was that TCR beta sequences accurately predicted the HLA-A and HLA-B alleles for most subjects in the first cohort. Because the 87-base-pair reads could not distinguish some IMGT-functional V segments, including TRBV6-2 and TRBV6-3, those segments were excluded. In a later analysis, HLA-associated TCR beta chains were found to be more clonally expanded and to have lower generation probabilities than equally common non-associated chains. While some public TCRs were present in many individuals, most TCR sequences turned up only very rarely across donors. The study listed over 150 TCR beta chains as associated with cytomegalovirus. In a later analysis, the rate of TCR association differed among HLA loci, with DRB1 alleles having the most associated TCRs and HLA-C alleles having the fewest. A group of highly shared sequence variants was considered likely to be a technical artifact of the sequencing pipeline. The presence/absence analyses assumed that sequencing depth was roughly uniform across donors, and that assumption may not be true.

The CDR3 runs 15 amino acids, cysteine and phenylalanine included. The entry retains the CDR3 DNA only, 45 bases that are in frame from base 1. Trimming leaves V shorter by 0 bases and J shorter by 4 bases, with the junction holding 3 bases beyond the gene matches. The germline V gene sets CDR1 to SGDLS and CDR2 to YYNGEE. The cohort was made up of approximately 670 healthy bone marrow donors. Cohort members were all nominally healthy when sampled, although unrecorded immune exposures were likely present. The donor was CMV seronegative and belonged to the group of 352 seronegative cohort members. A peripheral blood sample was provided by each donor, and peripheral blood mononuclear cells were used for TCR beta sequencing. Genomic DNA extraction from the blood cell samples was performed with the Qiagen DNeasy Blood Extraction Kit. Library preparation was by the immunoSEQ multiplex PCR assay. For the multiplex PCR, a mixture combining 60 forward primers for TCR Vbeta segments and 13 reverse primers for TCR Jbeta segments was used. Amplification of the CDR3 region of rearranged TCR beta genes was performed with a multiplex PCR assay on genomic DNA. The Illumina HiSeq System was used to sequence the amplified TCR beta libraries as 87-base-pair reads. In the authors' own workflow: In a later analysis, around 80 million unique TCR beta chains were counted across the approximately 670 repertoires, and roughly 9.9 million of these chains were shared by at least two donors. Raw reads were error-corrected and collapsed into unique sequences with a nearest-neighbor algorithm that merged closely related sequences to remove PCR and sequencing errors. V, D and J gene segments were assigned by aligning CDR3 sequences to IMGT reference sequences. For a sequence to be retained, a match of at least six nucleotides to both a V gene segment and a J gene segment was required. A rearrangement counted as productive if the CDR3 had no stop codons and remained in frame with V and J, and every other rearrangement counted as non-productive. Following IMGT convention, CDR3 was defined as the stretch from the second conserved V-encoded cysteine to the conserved J-encoded phenylalanine. Sequences without an unambiguous match to a single V gene segment were excluded from the earlier analysis of 450 to 750 of the donors. An earlier analysis of fewer than 750 of the donors classified V segments as functional when productive rearrangements were above 56.7% and as segregating when the standard deviation between donors was above 5%. A statistical classification framework was built to diagnose cytomegalovirus status from the catalog of TCR beta chain sequences. In a later analysis, V and J genes were assigned by comparing TCR nucleotide sequences against IMGT/GENE-DB human TR gene sequences. In a later analysis, CDR3 sequences and most-parsimonious VDJ recombination scenarios were assigned using the TCRdist pipeline. In a later analysis, each TCR beta chain was defined by its CDR3 amino acid sequence together with its V-gene family, and reads without a unique V-gene family were excluded. A later analysis removed over 500 highly shared, low-generation-probability nucleotide sequences to deal with suspected cross-contamination and a sequencing artifact. In a later analysis, a clonal expansion index for each public chain was calculated from normalized within-repertoire ranks of inferred template counts. Generation probabilities in a later analysis came from a VDJ recombination model fitted to out-of-frame rearrangements, and those results were checked against IGoR. In a later analysis, hypergeometric tests were used to score TCR-TCR, TCR-HLA and TCR-CMV co-occurrence, with a repertoire-size bias correction applied to TCR pairs. To estimate false discovery rates, a later analysis permuted the HLA or CMV assignments 20 times. A later analysis grouped co-occurring TCRs with DBSCAN, adding TCRdist sequence similarity when clustering within HLA-allele-positive subsets. Repertoires with fewer than 30,000 or more than 120,000 public chains, plus five repertoires with anomalous nucleotide sharing, were excluded from co-occurrence clustering. TCRdb retrieved this table from immuneACCESS and kept in-frame rearrangements only. Not all clones are present; in checked studies, unresolved V genes account for under half, and no reason is known for the remainder. That table supplies the V and J calls and clone size; D and trimming were determined from the DNA. This sample has more than 80,000 clones in its table, and 70% to 85% of those were observed once. The ten top clones hold roughly 3.6% of the sample.

Note on this clone: Its antigen remains undetermined. No base quality values were provided; no much bigger clone lies one nucleotide off.

The clonotype originates from a man between 60 and 70 years old in good health and CMV-seronegative. Sample: PBMCs. This sequence uses TRBV9 and TRBJ2-1; the junction holds 8 bases that match TRBD2. The CDR3: CASSVAGGGYNEQFF. The sequenced DNA is TGTGCCAGCAGCGTAGCGGGCGGGGGGTACAATGAGCAGTTCTTC.